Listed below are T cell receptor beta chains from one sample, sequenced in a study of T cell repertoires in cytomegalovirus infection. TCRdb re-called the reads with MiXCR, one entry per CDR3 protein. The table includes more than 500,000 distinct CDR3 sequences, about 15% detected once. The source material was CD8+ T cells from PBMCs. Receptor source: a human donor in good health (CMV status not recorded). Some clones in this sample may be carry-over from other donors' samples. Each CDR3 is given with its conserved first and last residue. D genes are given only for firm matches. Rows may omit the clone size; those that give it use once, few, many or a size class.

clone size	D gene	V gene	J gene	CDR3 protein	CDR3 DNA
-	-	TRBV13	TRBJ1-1	CASTSRRTVNTEAFF	TGTGCCAGCACCTCCAGGAGGACGGTGAACACTGAAGCTTTCTTT
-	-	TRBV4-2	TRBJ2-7	CASSQDRQGYEQYF	TGTGCCAGCAGCCAAGATCGGCAGGGCTACGAGCAGTACTTC
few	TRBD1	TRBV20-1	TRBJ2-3	CSARFRDRGTDTQYF	TGCAGTGCTAGGTTCCGGGACAGGGGGACAGATACGCAGTATTTT
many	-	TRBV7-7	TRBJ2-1	CASSRSPSNEQFF	TGTGCCAGCAGCCGTTCCCCTAGCAATGAGCAGTTCTTC
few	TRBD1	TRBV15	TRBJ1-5	CATSREEMTGFNQPQHF	TGTGCCACCAGCAGGGAGGAAATGACAGGGTTTAATCAGCCCCAGCATTTT
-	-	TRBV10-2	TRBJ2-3	CASSVGMKTQYF	TGCGCCAGTTCGGTGGGGATGAAGACGCAGTATTTT
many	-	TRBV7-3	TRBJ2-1	CASSQHVSGPYNEQFF	TGTGCCAGCAGCCAACACGTTAGCGGACCCTACAATGAGCAGTTCTTC
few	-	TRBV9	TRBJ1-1	CASSGQHANTEAFF	TGTGCCAGCAGCGGCCAACACGCGAACACTGAAGCTTTCTTT
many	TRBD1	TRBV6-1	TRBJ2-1	CASLGTGTSNEQFF	TGTGCCAGCTTGGGGACAGGGACTTCCAATGAGCAGTTCTTC
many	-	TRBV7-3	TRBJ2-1	CASSLTGQAYNEQFF	TGTGCCAGCAGCTTAACGGGCCAGGCTTACAATGAGCAGTTCTTC
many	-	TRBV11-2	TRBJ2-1	CASSLGDDSYNEQFF	TGTGCCAGCAGCCTCGGGGACGACTCCTACAATGAGCAGTTCTTC
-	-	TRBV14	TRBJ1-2	CASSQVGENYGYTF	TGTGCCAGCAGCCAAGTGGGGGAGAACTATGGCTACACCTTC
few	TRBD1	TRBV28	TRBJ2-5	CASSSPTDREETQYF	TGTGCCAGCAGTTCCCCAACCGACAGGGAAGAGACCCAGTACTTC
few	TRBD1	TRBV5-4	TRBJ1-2	CASTESSGQLILGYTF	TGTGCCAGCACTGAGAGTTCGGGACAGTTAATTTTGGGCTACACCTTC
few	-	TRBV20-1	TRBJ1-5	CSASSGRASNQPQHF	TGCAGTGCTAGCTCGGGCAGGGCCAGCAATCAGCCCCAGCATTTT
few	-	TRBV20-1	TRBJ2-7	CSARDQGLSYEQYF	TGCAGTGCTAGAGACCAGGGTCTATCCTACGAGCAGTACTTC
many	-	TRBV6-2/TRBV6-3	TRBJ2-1	CASSYVGASLQFF	TGTGCCAGCAGTTATGTTGGGGCATCCCTACAGTTCTTC
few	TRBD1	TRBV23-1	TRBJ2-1	CASGRSRDRAYNEQFF	TGCGCCAGCGGCAGATCGCGGGACAGGGCCTACAATGAGCAGTTCTTC
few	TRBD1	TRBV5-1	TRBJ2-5	CASSLEGTDQETQYF	TGCGCCAGCAGCTTGGAGGGGACAGACCAAGAGACCCAGTACTTC
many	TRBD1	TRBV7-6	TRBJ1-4	CASSLALDRGVEKLFF	TGTGCCAGCAGCTTAGCCTTGGACAGGGGTGTTGAAAAACTGTTTTTT
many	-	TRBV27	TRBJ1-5	CASSQRGDWNQPQHF	TGTGCCAGCAGTCAACGAGGGGATTGGAATCAGCCCCAGCATTTT
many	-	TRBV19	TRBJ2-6	CASTPGDEVGDMFSGANVLTF	TGTGCCAGTACCCCCGGGGATGAGGTTGGGGACATGTTCTCTGGGGCCAACGTCCTGACTTTC
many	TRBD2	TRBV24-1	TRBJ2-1	CATSDLGLADNEQFF	TGTGCCACCAGTGATTTGGGGCTAGCGGACAATGAGCAGTTCTTC
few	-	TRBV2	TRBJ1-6	CASTPRGVSPLHF	TGTGCCAGCACCCCGAGAGGGGTCTCACCCCTCCACTTT
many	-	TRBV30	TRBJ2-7	CAWSPETTAGYYEQYF	TGTGCCTGGAGTCCCGAGACTACCGCGGGTTACTACGAGCAGTACTTC
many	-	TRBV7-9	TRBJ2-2	CASSPASASGELFF	TGTGCCAGCAGCCCTGCTAGCGCGAGCGGGGAGCTGTTTTTT
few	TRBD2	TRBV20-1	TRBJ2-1	CSAGTSGSKAGNEQFF	TGCAGTGCCGGGACTAGCGGTTCTAAGGCTGGCAATGAGCAGTTCTTC
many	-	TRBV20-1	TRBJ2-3	CSARDGERPRDTQYF	TGCAGTGCTAGAGATGGCGAGCGGCCGAGGGATACGCAGTATTTT